This TCR beta chain was documented in a study of blood T cell repertoires in COVID-19. Study-wide context: Both acute and convalescent COVID-19 samples were obtained from the United States, Italy and Spain. Sources were T cells, B-cell-depleted T cells, or PBMCs; the material itself was cDNA or gDNA.

There are a few counts of this clone. The CDR3 runs 16 residues. The J segment lost 3 bases and the V segment lost 0 bases, leaving 7 bases of the junction unmatched. The V gene's germline CDR1 is SGHDT and CDR2 YYEEEE. Per the authors' pipeline: Scientists estimated how many nucleated cells there were by amplifying reference gene primers. Generated by immunoSEQ multiplex PCR, the TCRdb table keeps only in-frame clones and is missing some. D and trimming were read from the DNA, whereas the V and J calls and clone size are those reported in that table. The sample consists of some 210,000 clones, 84% of them appearing once.

The sequenced sample consisted of peripheral blood. The origin of this receptor is a woman aged 45 to 65 with active or convalescent COVID-19. The chain couples TRBV5-6 to TRBJ1-2; 8 bases match TRBD1. The CDR3 DNA sequence: TGTGCCAGCAGCTTGGGGTCAGGGGGCACACACTATGGCTACACCTTC. Translated, it gives CASSLGSGGTHYGYTF.